The clone carrying this T cell receptor beta chain showed up many times. Germline CDR1 SGHTA, CDR2 FQGNSA. The CDR3 runs to 14 residues. The V end was cut by 5 bases, the J end by 5 bases, with 13 bases between. With iRepertoire HTBI primers and Arm-PCR of CDR3 regions, TCR beta libraries were built. MiXCR, run by TCRdb on the multiplex PCR reads, gives a single entry per CDR3 protein. The table has a few hundred thousand distinct CDR3 sequences, about 11% seen once. This sample was included in a study of regulatory T cells in long-lasting Graves disease. This sample's time point: newly diagnosed GD, antithyroid drugs for less than 3 months. PBMC-derived RNA was used for the TCR library. An endocrinology department in Xi'an, China, supplied the patients. These data are also associated with another study on T cells in Graves' hyperthyroidism and ophthalmopathy. This second study says: Carried out on the TCR CDR3, a first-round RT-PCR used the HTBI primer set.

The V gene is TRBV7-2, the J gene TRBJ2-1; D perhaps matches TRBD1 (6 bases). Source: peripheral blood mononuclear cells (PBMCs), taken at new diagnosis, from a patient treated with antithyroid drugs. This TCR was recovered from a woman aged 18-29 years with Graves disease. CDR3 protein: CASSTRQVNNEQFF. The DNA for the CDR3 is TGTGCCAGCAGCACTCGACAGGTTAACAATGAGCAGTTCTTC.